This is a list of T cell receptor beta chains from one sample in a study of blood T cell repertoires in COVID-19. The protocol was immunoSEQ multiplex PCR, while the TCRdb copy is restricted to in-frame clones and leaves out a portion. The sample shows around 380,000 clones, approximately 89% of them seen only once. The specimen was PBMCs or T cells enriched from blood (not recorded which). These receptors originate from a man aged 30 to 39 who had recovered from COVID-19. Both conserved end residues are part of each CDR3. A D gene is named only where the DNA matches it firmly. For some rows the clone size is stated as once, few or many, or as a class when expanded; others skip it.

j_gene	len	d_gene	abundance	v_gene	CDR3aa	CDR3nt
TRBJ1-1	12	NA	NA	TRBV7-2	CASRTLNTEAFF	TGTGCCAGCAGGACACTGAACACTGAAGCTTTCTTT
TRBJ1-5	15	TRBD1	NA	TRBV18	CASSPGQGAYQPQHF	TGTGCCAGCTCACCGGGACAGGGGGCTTATCAGCCCCAGCATTTT
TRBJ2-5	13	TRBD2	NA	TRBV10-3	CAISSGGVQTQYF	TGTGCCATCAGCTCGGGAGGAGTACAGACCCAGTACTTC
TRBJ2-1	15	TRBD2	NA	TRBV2	CASSRSSGGAFEQFF	TGTGCCAGCAGTCGATCTAGCGGGGGGGCCTTTGAGCAGTTCTTC
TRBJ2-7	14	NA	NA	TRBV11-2	CASRQAGDTYEQYF	TGTGCCAGCAGACAGGCGGGGGACACCTACGAGCAGTACTTC
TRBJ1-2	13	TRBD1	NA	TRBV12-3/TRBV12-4	CASSLQGADGYTF	TGTGCCAGCAGTTTACAGGGGGCAGATGGCTACACCTTC
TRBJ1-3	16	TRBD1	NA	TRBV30	CAWGSWDRGLLNTIYF	TGTGCCTGGGGATCGTGGGACAGGGGGCTCTTAAACACCATATATTTT
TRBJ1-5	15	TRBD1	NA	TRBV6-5	CASSSDRRNNQPQHF	TGTGCCAGCAGTTCGGACAGGCGAAACAATCAGCCCCAGCATTTT
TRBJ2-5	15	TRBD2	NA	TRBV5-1	CASSGGTIQRETQYF	TGCGCCAGCAGCGGGGGGACTATACAACGGGAGACCCAGTACTTC
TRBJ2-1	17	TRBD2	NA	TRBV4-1	CASSQTPGLAGVSEQFF	TGCGCCAGCAGCCAGACTCCGGGACTAGCGGGAGTTAGTGAGCAGTTCTTC
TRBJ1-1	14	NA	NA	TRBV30	CAWSLGGENTEAFF	TGTGCCTGGAGTCTGGGGGGGGAGAACACTGAAGCTTTCTTT
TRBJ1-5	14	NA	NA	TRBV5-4	CASSSGANDHPQHF	TGTGCCAGCAGCTCAGGCGCTAACGATCATCCCCAGCATTTT
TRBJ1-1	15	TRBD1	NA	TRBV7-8	CASSLGSGTGDEAFF	TGTGCCAGCAGCTTAGGATCCGGGACAGGGGACGAAGCTTTCTTT
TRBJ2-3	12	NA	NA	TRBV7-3	CASSLGGSTQYF	TGTGCCAGCAGCTTAGGTGGGAGTACGCAGTATTTT
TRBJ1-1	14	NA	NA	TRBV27	CASSLVLQGTEAFF	TGTGCCAGCAGTCTAGTCCTCCAGGGCACTGAAGCTTTCTTT
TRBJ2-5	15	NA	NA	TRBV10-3	CAISEAIGVGETQYF	TGTGCCATCAGTGAAGCTATCGGGGTGGGGGAGACCCAGTACTTC
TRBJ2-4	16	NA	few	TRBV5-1	CASSLETDLAKNIQYF	TGCGCCAGCAGCTTGGAAACAGACCTAGCCAAAAACATTCAGTACTTC
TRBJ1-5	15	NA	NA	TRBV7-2	CASSQTTGFGQPQHF	TGTGCCAGCAGCCAGACCACAGGGTTTGGACAGCCCCAGCATTTT
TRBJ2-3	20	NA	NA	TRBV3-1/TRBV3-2	CASSQVQTPIPHTSTDTQYF	TGTGCCAGCAGCCAAGTCCAAACCCCGATCCCCCACACGAGCACAGATACGCAGTATTTT
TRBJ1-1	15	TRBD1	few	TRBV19	CASSEGAGVGTEAFF	TGTGCCAGTAGCGAGGGGGCAGGGGTTGGAACTGAAGCTTTCTTT
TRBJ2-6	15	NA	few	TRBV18	CASSPSVAGANVLTF	TGTGCCAGCTCACCATCGGTTGCTGGGGCCAACGTCCTGACTTTC
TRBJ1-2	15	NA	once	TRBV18	CASSPGQNSNYGYTF	TGTGCCAGCTCACCAGGACAGAACTCCAACTATGGCTACACCTTC
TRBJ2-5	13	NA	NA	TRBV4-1	CASSHGGQETQYF	TGCGCCAGCAGCCACGGGGGCCAAGAGACCCAGTACTTC
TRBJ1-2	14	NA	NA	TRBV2	CAQSPRQQAYGYTF	TGTGCCCAAAGCCCGAGACAGCAAGCTTATGGCTACACCTTC
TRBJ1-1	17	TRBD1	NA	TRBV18	CASSPQGQGPSGLRAFF	TGTGCCAGCTCACCACAGGGACAGGGGCCCTCGGGGCTGCGAGCTTTCTTT
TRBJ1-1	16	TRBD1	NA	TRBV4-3	CASSQGLDRVGTEAFF	TGCGCCAGCAGCCAGGGCCTAGACAGGGTGGGCACTGAAGCTTTCTTT
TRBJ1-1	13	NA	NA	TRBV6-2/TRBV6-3	CASSWNPSTEAFF	TGTGCCAGCAGCTGGAACCCTAGCACTGAAGCTTTCTTT
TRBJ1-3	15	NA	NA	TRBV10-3	CAIRGNQGSGNTIYF	TGTGCCATCAGGGGAAACCAGGGCTCTGGAAACACCATATATTTT
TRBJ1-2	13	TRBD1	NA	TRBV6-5	CASRGDRGGGYTF	TGTGCCAGCAGAGGGGACAGGGGAGGAGGCTACACCTTC
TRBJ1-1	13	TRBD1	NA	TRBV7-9	CASDRVLGTEAFF	TGTGCCAGCGACAGGGTTTTAGGCACTGAAGCTTTCTTT
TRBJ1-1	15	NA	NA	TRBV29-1	CSVATGSRGGAEAFF	TGCAGCGTTGCGACAGGTAGCAGGGGTGGGGCTGAAGCTTTCTTT
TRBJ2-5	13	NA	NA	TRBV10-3	CAISPREGETQYF	TGTGCCATCAGTCCCAGGGAAGGGGAGACCCAGTACTTC
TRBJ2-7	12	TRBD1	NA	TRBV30	CAWTQGAPTLIF	TGTGCCTGGACCCAGGGGGCTCCTACCCTCATATTC
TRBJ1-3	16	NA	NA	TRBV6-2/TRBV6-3	CASSLRGAGTGNTIYF	TGTGCCAGCAGTCTCCGCGGGGCAGGGACTGGAAACACCATATATTTT
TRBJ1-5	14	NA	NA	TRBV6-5	CASRLHSSNQPQHF	TGTGCCAGCAGACTACATAGTAGCAATCAGCCCCAGCATTTT
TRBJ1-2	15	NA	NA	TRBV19	CASSIGVEQNYGYTF	TGTGCCAGTAGTATAGGAGTTGAGCAAAACTATGGCTACACCTTC
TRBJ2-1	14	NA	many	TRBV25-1	CASSHWGAYNEQFF	TGTGCCAGCAGCCACTGGGGAGCCTACAATGAGCAGTTCTTC
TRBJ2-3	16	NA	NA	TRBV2	CASSAGQGTYTDTQYF	TGTGCCAGCAGTGCGGGCCAGGGGACCTACACAGATACGCAGTATTTT